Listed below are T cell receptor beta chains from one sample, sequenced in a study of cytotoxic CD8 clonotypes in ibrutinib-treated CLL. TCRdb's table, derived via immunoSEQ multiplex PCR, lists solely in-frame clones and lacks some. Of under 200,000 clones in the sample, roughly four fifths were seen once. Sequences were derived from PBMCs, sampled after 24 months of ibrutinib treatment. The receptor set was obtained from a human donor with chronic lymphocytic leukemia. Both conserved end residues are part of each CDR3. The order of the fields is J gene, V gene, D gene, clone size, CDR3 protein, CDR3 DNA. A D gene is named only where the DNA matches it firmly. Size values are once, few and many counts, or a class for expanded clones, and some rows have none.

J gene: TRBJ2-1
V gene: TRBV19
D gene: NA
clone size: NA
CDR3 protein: CASSIDQQPYYNEQFF
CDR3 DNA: TGTGCCAGTAGTATAGATCAACAGCCCTACTACAATGAGCAGTTCTTC

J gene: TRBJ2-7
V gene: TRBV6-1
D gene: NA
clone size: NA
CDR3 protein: CASTSHRVGEQYF
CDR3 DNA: TGTGCCAGCACCTCTCACAGGGTGGGGGAGCAGTACTTC

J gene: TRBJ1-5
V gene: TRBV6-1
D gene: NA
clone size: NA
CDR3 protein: CASSEIIGAPGGQPQHF
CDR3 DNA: TGTGCCAGCAGTGAAATAATCGGAGCCCCTGGAGGTCAGCCCCAGCATTTT

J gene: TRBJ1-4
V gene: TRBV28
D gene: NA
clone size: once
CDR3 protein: CASTGVPNEKLFF
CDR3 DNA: TGTGCCAGCACAGGGGTCCCTAATGAAAAACTGTTTTTT

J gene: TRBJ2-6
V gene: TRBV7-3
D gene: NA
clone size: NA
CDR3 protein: CASSLRITGSSGANVLTF
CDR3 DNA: TGTGCCAGCAGCTTAAGGATAACAGGGAGCTCTGGGGCCAACGTCCTGACTTTC

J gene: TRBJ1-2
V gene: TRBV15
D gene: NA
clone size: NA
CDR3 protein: CATSRASNTGTGYTF
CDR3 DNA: TGTGCCACCAGCAGAGCCAGTAACACAGGAACGGGCTACACCTTC

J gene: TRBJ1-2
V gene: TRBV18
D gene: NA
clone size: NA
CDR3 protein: CASSFPDSRGYTF
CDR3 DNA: TGTGCCAGCTCCTTCCCGGACAGCCGGGGCTACACCTTC

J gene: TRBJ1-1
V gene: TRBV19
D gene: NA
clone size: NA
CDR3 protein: CASSIRTAGTEAFF
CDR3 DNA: TGTGCCAGTAGTATCCGGACAGCCGGCACTGAAGCTTTCTTT

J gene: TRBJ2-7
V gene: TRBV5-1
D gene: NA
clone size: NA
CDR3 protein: CASSLTGSYEQYF
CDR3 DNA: TGCGCCAGCAGCTTGACCGGGAGCTACGAGCAGTACTTC

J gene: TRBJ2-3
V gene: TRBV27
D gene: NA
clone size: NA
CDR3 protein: CASSFSGADTQYF
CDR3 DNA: TGTGCCAGCAGTTTTTCCGGGGCAGATACGCAGTATTTT

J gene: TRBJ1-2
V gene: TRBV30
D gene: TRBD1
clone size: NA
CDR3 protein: CAWTKGAYGYTF
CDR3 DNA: TGTGCCTGGACTAAGGGGGCCTATGGCTACACCTTC

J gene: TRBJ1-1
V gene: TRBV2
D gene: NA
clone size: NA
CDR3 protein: CARQGGLAYTEAFF
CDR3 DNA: TGTGCCAGACAAGGGGGGCTGGCGTACACTGAAGCTTTCTTT

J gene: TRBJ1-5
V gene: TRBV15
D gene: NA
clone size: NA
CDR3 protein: CATSRDRGGQPQHF
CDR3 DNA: TGTGCCACCAGCAGAGATCGGGGGGGTCAGCCCCAGCATTTT

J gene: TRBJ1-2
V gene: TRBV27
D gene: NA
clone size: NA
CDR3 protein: CASSLGQGPYYGYTF
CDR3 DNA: TGTGCCAGCAGTTTAGGGCAGGGACCATACTATGGCTACACCTTC

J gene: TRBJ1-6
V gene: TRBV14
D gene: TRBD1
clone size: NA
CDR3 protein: CASSQDRGGYNSPLHF
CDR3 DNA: TGTGCCAGCAGCCAGGACAGGGGAGGCTATAATTCACCCCTCCACTTT

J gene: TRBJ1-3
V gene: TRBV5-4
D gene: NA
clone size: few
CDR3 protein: CASSFDGASGNTIYF
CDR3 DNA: TGTGCCAGCAGCTTTGACGGAGCCAGCGGAAACACCATATATTTT

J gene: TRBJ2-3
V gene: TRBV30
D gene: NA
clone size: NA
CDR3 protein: CAWSDSRHTQYF
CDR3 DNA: TGTGCCTGGAGTGACTCACGGCATACGCAGTATTTT

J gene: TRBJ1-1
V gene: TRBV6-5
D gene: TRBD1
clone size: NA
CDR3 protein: CASSHDRGLDTEAFF
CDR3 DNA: TGTGCCAGCAGTCACGACAGGGGCCTTGACACTGAAGCTTTCTTT

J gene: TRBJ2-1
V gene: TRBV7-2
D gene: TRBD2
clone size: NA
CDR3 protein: CASSFSGSRYNEQFF
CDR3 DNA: TGTGCCAGCAGCTTTAGCGGGAGTAGGTACAATGAGCAGTTCTTC

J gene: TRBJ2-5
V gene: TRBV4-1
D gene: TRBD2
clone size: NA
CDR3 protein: CASSQGTSGGAYETQYF
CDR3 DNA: TGCGCCAGCAGCCAAGGGACTAGCGGGGGGGCCTACGAGACCCAGTACTTC

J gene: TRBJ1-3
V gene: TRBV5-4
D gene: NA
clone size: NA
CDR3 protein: CASSLDTLGTIYF
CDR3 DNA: TGTGCCAGCAGCTTGGACACCTTAGGCACCATATATTTT

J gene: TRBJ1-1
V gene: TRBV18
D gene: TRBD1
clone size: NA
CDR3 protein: CASSSSGTGGTEAFF
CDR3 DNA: TGTGCCAGCTCATCCTCTGGGACAGGGGGAACTGAAGCTTTCTTT

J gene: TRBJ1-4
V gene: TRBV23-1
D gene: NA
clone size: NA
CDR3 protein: CASSQSWRVSTNEKLFF
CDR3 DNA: TGCGCCAGCAGTCAATCTTGGAGGGTTTCAACTAATGAAAAACTGTTTTTT

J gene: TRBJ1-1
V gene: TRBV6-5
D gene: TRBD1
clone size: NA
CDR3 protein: CASSQGQQTTEAFF
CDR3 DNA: TGTGCCAGCAGTCAGGGACAGCAGACCACTGAAGCTTTCTTT

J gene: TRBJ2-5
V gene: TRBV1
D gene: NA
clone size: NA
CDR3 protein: CTSSAWTSGSFLDVLLETQYF
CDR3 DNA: TGCACCAGCAGCGCCTGGACTAGCGGGAGTTTCCTGGACGTTTTATTGGAGACCCAGTACTTC

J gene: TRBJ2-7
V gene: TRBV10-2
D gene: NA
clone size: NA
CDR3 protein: CASSQGRLYEQYF
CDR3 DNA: TGCGCCAGCAGTCAGGGACGGTTATACGAGCAGTACTTC

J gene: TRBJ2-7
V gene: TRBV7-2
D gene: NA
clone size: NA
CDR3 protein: CASSPLGEQYF
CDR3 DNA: TGTGCCAGCAGCCCCTTGGGCGAGCAGTACTTC

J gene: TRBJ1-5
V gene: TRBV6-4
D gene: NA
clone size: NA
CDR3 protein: CASNRSETFPLYQPQHF
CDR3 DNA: TGTGCCAGCAATAGGTCAGAAACATTTCCACTTTATCAGCCCCAGCATTTT

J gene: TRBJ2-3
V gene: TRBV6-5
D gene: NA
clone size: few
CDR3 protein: CASSYGNRADTQYF
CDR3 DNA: TGTGCCAGCAGTTACGGGAACAGGGCAGATACGCAGTATTTT

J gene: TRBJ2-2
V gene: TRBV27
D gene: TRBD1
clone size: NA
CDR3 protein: CASSPYRTGKLTGELFF
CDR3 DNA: TGTGCCAGCAGTCCATACCGGACAGGGAAATTGACCGGGGAGCTGTTTTTT

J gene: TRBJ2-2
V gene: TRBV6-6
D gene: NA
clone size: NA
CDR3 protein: CASRANRDVGELFF
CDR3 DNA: TGTGCCAGCAGGGCTAACAGGGATGTCGGGGAGCTGTTTTTT

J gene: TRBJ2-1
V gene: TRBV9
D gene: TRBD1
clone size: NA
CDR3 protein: CASSGRQGAFNEQFF
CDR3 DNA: TGTGCCAGCAGCGGACGACAGGGGGCGTTCAATGAGCAGTTCTTC

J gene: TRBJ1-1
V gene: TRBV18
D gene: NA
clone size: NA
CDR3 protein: CASSPPTGPSNTEAFF
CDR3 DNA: TGTGCCAGCTCACCACCGACGGGCCCCTCGAACACTGAAGCTTTCTTT

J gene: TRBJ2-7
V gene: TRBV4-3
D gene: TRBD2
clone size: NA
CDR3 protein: CASSRGTTYEQYF
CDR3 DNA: TGCGCCAGCAGCCGAGGGACTACCTACGAGCAGTACTTC

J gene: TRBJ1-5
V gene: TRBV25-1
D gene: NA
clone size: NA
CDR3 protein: CASSEVGNQPQHF
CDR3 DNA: TGTGCCAGCAGTGAGGTGGGTAATCAGCCCCAGCATTTT

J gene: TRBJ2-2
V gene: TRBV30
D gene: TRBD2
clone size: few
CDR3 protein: CAWSLAVAGGNTGELFF
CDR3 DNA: TGTGCCTGGAGCTTAGCCGTAGCGGGGGGGAACACCGGGGAGCTGTTTTTT

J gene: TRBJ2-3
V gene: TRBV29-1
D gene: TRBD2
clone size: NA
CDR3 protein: CSVDRGGSTDTQYF
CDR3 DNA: TGCAGCGTTGATCGCGGGGGTAGCACAGATACGCAGTATTTT

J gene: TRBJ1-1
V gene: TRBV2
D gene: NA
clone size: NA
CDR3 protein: CASSALGQVAEAFF
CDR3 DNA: TGTGCCAGCAGTGCCCTCGGGCAAGTGGCTGAAGCTTTCTTT

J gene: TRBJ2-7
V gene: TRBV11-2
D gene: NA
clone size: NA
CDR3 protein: CASSLVRGSGRHEQYF
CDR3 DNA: TGTGCCAGCAGCTTAGTTCGCGGGTCAGGTCGGCACGAGCAGTACTTC

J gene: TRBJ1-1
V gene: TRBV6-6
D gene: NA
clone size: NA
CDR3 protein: CASSPGKVTEAFF
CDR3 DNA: TGTGCCAGCAGTCCGGGGAAGGTCACTGAAGCTTTCTTT

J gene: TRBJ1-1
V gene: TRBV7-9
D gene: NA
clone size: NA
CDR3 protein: CASSYSTDTEAFF
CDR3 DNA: TGTGCCAGCAGCTACTCAACAGACACTGAAGCTTTCTTT

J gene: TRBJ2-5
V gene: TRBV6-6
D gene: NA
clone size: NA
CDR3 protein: CASSLEGYETQYF
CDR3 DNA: TGTGCCAGCAGTTTGGAGGGGTACGAGACCCAGTACTTC

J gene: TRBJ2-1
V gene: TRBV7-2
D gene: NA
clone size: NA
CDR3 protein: CASSPPVNNEQFF
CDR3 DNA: TGTGCCAGCAGCCCTCCGGTTAACAATGAGCAGTTCTTC

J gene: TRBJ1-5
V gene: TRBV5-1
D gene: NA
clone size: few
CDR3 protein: CASSFEGNQPQHF
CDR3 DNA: TGCGCCAGCAGCTTTGAGGGTAATCAGCCCCAGCATTTT

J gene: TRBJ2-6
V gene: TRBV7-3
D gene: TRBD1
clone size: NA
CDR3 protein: CASSLKGQGAYPSGANVLTF
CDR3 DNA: TGTGCCAGCAGCTTAAAGGGACAGGGGGCCTATCCCTCTGGGGCCAACGTCCTGACTTTC

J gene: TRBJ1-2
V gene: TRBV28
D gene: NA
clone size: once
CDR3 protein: CASRPSTSGTGYTF
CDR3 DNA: TGTGCCAGCAGGCCCTCTACGTCGGGGACCGGCTACACCTTC

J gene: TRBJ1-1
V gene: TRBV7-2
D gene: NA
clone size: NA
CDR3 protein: CASSLTRGWVAEAFF
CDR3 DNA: TGTGCCAGCAGCTTAACTCGGGGGTGGGTAGCTGAAGCTTTCTTT

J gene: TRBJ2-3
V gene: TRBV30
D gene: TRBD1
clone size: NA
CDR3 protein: CAWSQTGTGTDTQYF
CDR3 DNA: TGTGCCTGGAGTCAAACTGGGACAGGCACAGATACGCAGTATTTT